Shown below are 20 T cell receptor beta chains from a single sample sequenced in a study of breast tumors, draining lymph nodes, adjacent tissues. TCRdb reprocessed the multiplex PCR reads via MiXCR and lists one record per CDR3 protein. There are over 130,000 distinct CDR3 sequences in the sample; 30% to 35% occur only once, and around 2.5% lies in the top ten. Breast cancer patients provided tissue from their axillary draining lymph nodes. The material sequenced was axillary lymph node tissue. These receptors were taken from a female donor with breast cancer. Some clones in this sample may be carry-over from other donors' samples.

Many counts were recorded for this clonotype. The chain couples TRBV28 to TRBJ2-7; D is uncertain. V lost 6 bases, J lost 7 bases, and 10 bases lay in between. Germline CDR1 and CDR2: MDHEN and SYDVKM. The CDR3 length is 11 residues. The CDR3 sequence is CASSSQREQYF. The CDR3 nucleotides are TGTGCCAGCAGCAGTCAGAGAGAGCAGTACTTC.

At least ten counts were recorded for this clonotype. The chain uses TRBV7-2 and TRBJ2-7; 7 nucleotides match TRBD2. This CDR3 is 13 amino acids long. With 1 base clipped from V and 7 bases from J, the junction kept 4 bases outside the gene matches. Per germline, CDR1 SGHTA and CDR2 FQGNSA. CDR3 nucleotides: TGTGCCAGCAGCTTAGTGAGCGGGGTGGAGCAGTACTTC. This sequence encodes CASSLVSGVEQYF. The variable domain in full, with the rest retrieved from reference TRBV7-2 and TRBJ2-7, is GAGVSQSPSNKVTEKGKDVELRCDPISGHTALYWYRQSLGQGLEFLIYFQGNSAPDKSGLPSDRFSAERTGGSVSTLTIQRTQQEDSAVYLCASSLVSGVEQYFGPGTRLTVT.

The chain has TRBV5-1 and TRBJ2-6, with 9 bases lining up with TRBD1. With 1 base clipped from V and 1 base from J, the junction kept 6 bases outside the gene matches. Germline-derived CDR1 and CDR2 are SGHRS and YFSETQ. There are 18 residues in the CDR3. DNA of the CDR3: TGCGCCAGCAGCTTGAGGACAGGGGCTCAATCTGGGGCCAACGTCCTGACTTTC. It is translated as CASSLRTGAQSGANVLTF.

This clonotype was found many times. The V call is TRBV15, the J call TRBJ2-2; maybe TRBD2 (6 bases). CDR3 length equals 14 residues. CDR1 is LNHNV, CDR2 YYDKDF, per germline (reference sequence). The V end lost 1 base, the J end lost 6 bases, and 9 bases lay between the germline ends. CDR3 protein: CATSRAGSPGELFF. The CDR3, as DNA: TGTGCCACCAGCAGAGCCGGGAGTCCCGGGGAGCTGTTTTTT.

This clonotype was detected ten times or more. A read error is possible here, since a much larger clone lies one base away. This chain joins TRBV20-1 and TRBJ1-6; D perhaps matches TRBD1 (5 bases). This CDR3 has 15 residues. Germline V gene lookup returns CDR1 DFQATT and CDR2 SNEGSKA (reference sequence). CDR3 in amino acids: CSAISWGKGTSPLHF. In nucleotides, the CDR3 is TGCAGCGCGATCAGCTGGGGGAAGGGTACTTCACCCCTCCACTTT.

This clonotype was found a few times. The chain employs TRBV6-5 and TRBJ1-1, with D unclear. The CDR3 runs to 15 residues. Germline V CDR1 and CDR2: MNHEY, SVGAGI. Trimming took 3 bases from V and 5 from J, leaving 16 bases between them. The CDR3, as DNA: TGTGCCAGCAGTTATTTCCTGGGCGGGATAACTGAAGCTTTCTTT. It specifies CASSYFLGGITEAFF.

The sample holds many counts of this clonotype. This chain joins TRBV20-1 and TRBJ1-2, with a tentative D call TRBD1 (6 bases). This CDR3 contains 14 residues. CDR1 DFQATT and CDR2 SNEGSKA come from the germline V gene (reference sequence). Trimming shortened V by 6 bases and J by 4 bases, and 18 bases separated the two germline ends. Here the CDR3 reads CSANVQGKAYGYTF. DNA of the CDR3: TGCAGTGCCAACGTACAGGGAAAGGCCTATGGCTACACCTTC.

About this clonotype itself: A read error may account for a junction end that differs from germline. This chain connects TRBV6-2 or TRBV6-3 to TRBJ2-1; weak D call: TRBD2 (5 bases). Germline-derived CDR1 and CDR2 are MNHEY and SVGEGT. The CDR3 is 15 residues long. The CDR3 here is CASSHSLTSRNEQFF. The CDR3 region has the DNA TGTGCCAGCAGTCACTCGTTAACTAGTCGGAATGAGCAGTTCTTC.

Points on this clonotype: A clone one base away is much larger, so this may be a read error. The chain carries TRBV6-2 or TRBV6-3 and TRBJ2-1, with unresolved D. This CDR3 region has 13 residues. From germline, CDR1 is MNHEY and CDR2 SVGEGT. Trimming stripped 6 bases from V and 6 bases from J, with 12 bases between. For the CDR3, the DNA is TGTGCCAGCAGCCGCGCTTTGGGCAATGAGCAGTTCTTC. It codes for CASSRALGNEQFF.

J is TRBJ1-1 and V is TRBV7-3; no firm D call. Germline V gene data show CDR1 as SGHTA and CDR2 as FQGTGA. V was clipped by 3 bases and J by 7 bases, with 9 bases between them. The CDR3 has 12 amino acids. In DNA form, the CDR3 reads TGTGCCAGCAGCTTCTGGACGGATGAAGCTTTCTTT. The encoded protein is CASSFWTDEAFF.

This clonotype was observed many times. This chain uses TRBV18 with TRBJ2-1; 11 bases line up with TRBD1. The germline gives CDR1 KGHSH, CDR2 LQKENI. Trimming cost V 4 bases and J 10 bases; bases outside gene matches: 9. CDR3 length: 15 residues. The CDR3 here is CASSRPGQGVSEQFF. CDR3 bases: TGTGCCAGCTCACGGCCGGGACAGGGGGTAAGCGAGCAGTTCTTC.

A word on this clonotype: A much more abundant neighbour one base away suggests this may be a read error. The chain recombines TRBV28 with TRBJ1-3; D is unresolved. The germline gives CDR1 MDHEN, CDR2 SYDVKM. The CDR3 sequence is 16 residues long. CDR3 in amino acids: CASSLGQALSGNTIHF. The CDR3, as DNA: TGTGCCAGCAGTTTAGGGCAGGCTCTCTCTGGAAACACCATACATTTT.

This clonotype has at least ten counts. The rearrangement links TRBV27 to TRBJ1-5; D gene ambiguous. Trimming took off 4 bases at V and 4 bases at J, with 17 bases between the two ends. The germline gives CDR1 MNHEY, CDR2 SMNVEV (reference sequence). This CDR3 is 16 amino acids long. CDR3 DNA: TGTGCCAGCAGTTATATCGGACTCGTAGGGAATCAGCCCCAGCATTTT. This gives the protein CASSYIGLVGNQPQHF.

As to this clonotype: Since no conserved phenylalanine or tryptophan closes the CDR3, a read error is the likely cause. The chain links TRBV7-2 to TRBJ1-1; D gene uncertain. V was shortened by 2 bases and J by 7 bases, with 8 bases between the two germline ends. The CDR3 sequence is 12 residues long. CDR1 is SGHTA and CDR2 is FQGNSA in the germline V gene. This chain's CDR3 is CASSLTMVEAFS. The CDR3 DNA is TGTGCCAGCAGCTTAACTATGGTTGAAGCTTTCTCT.

To note about this clonotype: A much larger clone sits a single nucleotide away, making a read error possible. A read error is likely, as this CDR3 ends without the conserved phenylalanine or tryptophan. V gene TRBV14 combines with J gene TRBJ2-1; the match to TRBD2 covers 7 bases. The CDR3 loop spans 13 amino acids. After removal of 3 bases from V and 6 bases from J, the junction contained 2 bases not matched to a gene. Germline V lookup: CDR1 SGHDN, CDR2 FVKESK. The CDR3 DNA follows: TGTGCCAGCAGCCACCCGGGAGGCAATGAGCAGTTCTCC. It is translated as CASSHPGGNEQFS.

With regard to this clonotype: No conserved phenylalanine or tryptophan ends this CDR3, so it is likely a read error. The chain has TRBV9 and TRBJ1-2; D is uncertain. CDR1 and CDR2 (germline): SGDLS, YYNGEE. The CDR3 is 11 residues long. This chain's CDR3 is CPSSENYGYTL. The DNA of the CDR3 is TGTCCCAGCAGCGAGAACTATGGCTACACCCTC.

In the case of this clonotype: A much larger clone lies one base from this, so it may be a read error. Here the CDR3 omits its conserved ending phenylalanine or tryptophan, so a read error is the likely source. V and J are TRBV7-8 and TRBJ1-5; D perhaps matches TRBD1 (6 bases). Germline V gene lookup returns CDR1 SGHVS and CDR2 FQNEAQ. The CDR3 loop spans 16 amino acids. The CDR3 protein is CASSLFGGESSQPQHL. For the CDR3, the DNA is TGTGCCAGCAGCTTATTTGGGGGCGAGAGCAGTCAGCCCCAGCATCTT.

In its sample, this clonotype was seen many times. The chain employs TRBV7-8 and TRBJ2-1; D call uncertain. The CDR3 is 14 amino acids. Trimming shortened V by 6 bases and J by 1 base, and 10 bases separated the two germline ends. Looked up from germline, CDR1 is SGHVS and CDR2 is FQNEAQ. The CDR3 sequence: CASRGTESYNEQFF. The CDR3 DNA sequence: TGTGCCAGCAGGGGTACAGAGTCCTACAATGAGCAGTTCTTC. The variable domain in full, completed from reference TRBV7-8 and TRBJ2-1, reads GAGVSQSPRYKVAKRGQDVALRCDPISGHVSLFWYQQALGQGPEFLTYFQNEAQLDKSGLPSDRFFAERPEGSVSTLKIQRTQQEDSAVYLCASRGTESYNEQFFGPGTRLTVL.

V usage is TRBV10-1 and J usage is TRBJ1-5, with 7 bases that match TRBD1. The CDR3 totals 15 residues. Germline V gene data show CDR1 as WNHNN and CDR2 as SYGVQD (reference sequence). V shed 6 bases, J shed 0 bases, and the junction held 5 bases outside the gene matches. The CDR3 coding sequence is TGCGCCAGCAGCTTGCAGGGGGATAGCAATCAGCCCCAGCATTTT. Its protein product is CASSLQGDSNQPQHF.

This clonotype showed up many times. V usage is TRBV6-1 and J usage is TRBJ2-7; 7 bases are shared with TRBD2. V was clipped by 2 bases and J by 6 bases; unmatched bases: 7. The germline CDR1 and CDR2 sequences are MNHNS and SASEGT. The CDR3 is made up of 14 amino acids. The CDR3 is CASSEPTGGLEQYV. In DNA, the CDR3 is TGTGCCAGCAGTGAACCAACGGGGGGTCTCGAGCAGTACGTC.